The 22 T cell receptor beta chains below come from one sample, sequenced in a study of cytomegalovirus exposure and HLA in healthy donors. The PCR had 60 Vbeta and 13 Jbeta primers. Libraries were prepared by immunoSEQ multiplex PCR; TCRdb keeps only in-frame clonotypes and omits some of them. The table has roughly 95,000 clones, approximately 80% seen once; the top ten hold 3.4%. The sequencing sample was made of PBMCs. These receptors came from a man in his thirties or forties in good health and CMV-seropositive.

This chain connects TRBV30 to TRBJ1-3, with 8 bases identical to TRBD1. J gave up 3 bases and V 4 bases, and 5 bases lay outside the gene matches. The germline V gene has CDR1 GTSNPN and CDR2 SVGIG (reference sequence). CDR3 length: 14 amino acids. CDR3 sequence reads: CAWNTGGGGNTIYF. The CDR3 region has the DNA TGTGCCTGGAACACAGGGGGTGGTGGAAACACCATATATTTT.

The V call is TRBV28, the J call TRBJ2-2, with D tentatively TRBD1 (6 bases). Trimming took off 8 bases at V and 0 bases at J, with 13 bases between the two ends. This CDR3 is 15 amino acids long. The germline V gene has CDR1 MDHEN and CDR2 SYDVKM. In DNA form, the CDR3 reads TGTGCCAGCCGTGGGGGCGGAGCGAACACCGGGGAGCTGTTTTTT. It translates to CASRGGGANTGELFF. Complete variable domain (other parts from reference TRBV28 and TRBJ2-2): DVKVTQSSRYLVKRTGEKVFLECVQDMDHENMFWYRQDPGLGLRLIYFSYDVKMKEKGDIPEGYSVSREKKERFSLILESASTNQTSMYLCASRGGGANTGELFFGEGSRLTVL.

The J gene is TRBJ1-5, the V gene TRBV6-5, with D maybe TRBD1 (5 bases). Germline CDR1 MNHEY, CDR2 SVGAGI. There are 15 residues in the CDR3. V was trimmed by 7 bases and J by 2 bases, leaving 15 bases between them. The CDR3 loop reads CASMEAGRGNQPQHF. The CDR3 DNA sequence: TGTGCCAGCATGGAAGCGGGACGTGGCAATCAGCCCCAGCATTTT.

This clone appeared once. This chain links TRBV11-3 with TRBJ2-3; D is uncertain. The germline V gene has CDR1 SGHNT and CDR2 YENEEA. The CDR3 loop spans 15 amino acids. V lost 1 base and J lost 7, with 15 bases in between. The CDR3 sequence is CASSLGLDYPNTQYF. In nucleotides, the CDR3 is TGTGCCAGCAGCTTAGGGCTCGATTACCCGAATACGCAGTATTTT.

The CDR3 DNA reads as TGTGCCAGCAGGGGGGAGGACAGGTCGGTGCAGTTCTTC. Amino acids: CASRGEDRSVQFF. This sequence joins TRBV28 and TRBJ2-1; maybe TRBD1 (7 bases). The V and J ends lost 6 bases and 12 bases respectively, with 18 bases between them. In germline, CDR1 is MDHEN, CDR2 SYDVKM. The CDR3 extends over 13 amino acids.

The chain couples TRBV14 to TRBJ2-1; 10 nucleotides line up with TRBD1. The CDR3 runs to 14 residues. Losses at the gene ends were 6 bases for V and 8 bases for J; bases not matched to a gene: 7. Germline values: CDR1 SGHDN, CDR2 FVKESK. The CDR3 spells CASSTVTGGHEQFF. The CDR3 DNA reads as TGTGCCAGCAGTACCGTGACAGGGGGCCATGAGCAGTTCTTC.

The chain is built from TRBV27 and TRBJ2-3; 8 nucleotides line up with TRBD2. In germline, CDR1 is MNHEY, CDR2 SMNVEV (reference sequence). This CDR3 spans 16 amino acids. With 2 bases clipped from V and 2 bases from J, the junction kept 6 bases outside the gene matches. CDR3 bases: TGTGCCAGCAGTTTAATGGCTAGCGGGCACACAGATACGCAGTATTTT. Protein sequence: CASSLMASGHTDTQYF.

The V gene is TRBV11-2, the J gene TRBJ2-7; weak D call: TRBD1 (6 bases). Germline values: CDR1 SGHAT, CDR2 FQNNGV. V lost 0 bases and J 3 bases, leaving 15 bases between the germline ends. This CDR3 contains 16 residues. The CDR3 spells CASSLDLGAGSYEQYF. CDR3 DNA sequence: TGTGCCAGCAGCTTAGATTTGGGGGCAGGGAGCTACGAGCAGTACTTC.

The chain couples TRBV5-4 to TRBJ1-2; possibly TRBD1 for D (5 bases). Germline V gives CDR1 SGHNT, CDR2 YYREEE (reference sequence). Trimming left V 2 bases short and J 5 bases short, with 16 bases between. The CDR3 covers 15 residues. The CDR3 sequence is CASSFDFRDEYGYTF. As DNA, the CDR3 is TGTGCCAGCAGCTTTGATTTCAGGGATGAATATGGCTACACCTTC.

The gene calls are TRBV27 and TRBJ2-2; no firm D call. CDR3 length: 15 amino acids. Trimming shortened V by 2 bases and J by 3 bases, and 10 bases separated the two germline ends. Looked up from germline, CDR1 is MNHEY and CDR2 is SMNVEV (reference sequence). The CDR3 here is CASSLTAYDTGELFF. CDR3 coding DNA: TGTGCCAGCAGTTTAACAGCCTATGACACCGGGGAGCTGTTTTTT.

This chain joins TRBV9 and TRBJ2-7; 11 nucleotides align to TRBD2. CDR1 and CDR2 (germline): SGDLS, YYNGEE. This CDR3 contains 15 residues. With V trimmed by 4 bases and J by 0 bases, 3 bases remained unmatched. The CDR3 DNA is TGTGCCAGCAGCTTAGGGACTAGCGGCTCCTACGAGCAGTACTTC. Its translation is CASSLGTSGSYEQYF.

To note about this clone: The junction and the germline gene differ at one end; a read error may be behind it. The chain has TRBV19 and TRBJ1-3; 10 bases align to TRBD1. The CDR3 extends over 16 amino acids. In germline, CDR1 is LNHDA, CDR2 SQIVND (reference sequence). CDR3 residues: CDSSIMGQGSGNTIYF. CDR3 DNA sequence: TGTGACAGTAGTATAATGGGACAGGGGTCTGGAAACACCATATATTTT.

This chain connects TRBV7-9 to TRBJ2-7; D unresolved. Germline CDR1 and CDR2: SEHNR and FQNEAQ (reference sequence). This CDR3 region has 12 residues. Between the trimmed V and J ends, which lost 5 bases and 4 bases, there was a span of 9 bases. The CDR3 protein is CASSVNIYEQYF. The CDR3 nucleotides are TGTGCCAGCAGCGTAAACATTTACGAGCAGTACTTC.

This clone turned up a few times. The V gene is TRBV2, the J gene TRBJ1-1; 7 positions match TRBD1. V dropped 7 bases and J dropped 5; count of bases not matched to a gene: 4. CDR3 length equals 12 residues. Per germline, CDR1 SNHLY and CDR2 FYNNEI. For the CDR3, the DNA is TGTGCCAGCATAACACAGGGGACTGAAGCTTTCTTT. This gives the protein CASITQGTEAFF.

This clone was picked up one time. The chain's CDR3 is CASSSLGRGPEKLFF. The DNA of the CDR3 is TGTGCCAGCAGTTCCCTTGGCAGGGGGCCTGAAAAACTGTTTTTT. The chain uses TRBV25-1 and TRBJ1-4, with 8 nucleotides matching TRBD1. V dropped 5 bases and J dropped 7; count of bases not matched to a gene: 9. The CDR3 consists of 15 residues. Per germline, CDR1 MGHDK and CDR2 SYGVNS.

This chain connects TRBV11-2 to TRBJ2-2; D gene unclear. Germline V gives CDR1 SGHAT, CDR2 FQNNGV. The V and J ends lost 3 bases and 1 base respectively, with 6 bases between them. The CDR3 consists of 14 residues. CDR3: CASSFSLNTGELFF. DNA for the CDR3: TGTGCCAGCAGCTTTTCACTGAACACCGGGGAGCTGTTTTTT.

CDR3 nucleotides: TGTGCCAGCAGCTTAGGGTCAGGGGGCGGTCGGCAAGAGACCCAGTACTTC. This sequence encodes CASSLGSGGGRQETQYF. The V gene is TRBV7-2, the J gene TRBJ2-5; 8 bases line up with TRBD1. The CDR3 sequence is 17 residues long. Unmatched junction bases numbered 9, after V lost 1 base and J lost 2 bases. Germline V gene sequence: CDR1 SGHTA, CDR2 FQGNSA.

The chain employs TRBV11-1 and TRBJ2-7; 7 bases map to TRBD2. Germline values: CDR1 SGHAT, CDR2 FQDESV (reference sequence). The ends lost 5 bases at V and 2 bases at J; junction bases unmatched: 9. The CDR3 is 15 residues long. The CDR3 reads CASSPSGLVAYEQYF. The CDR3 coding sequence is TGTGCCAGCAGCCCATCAGGACTAGTTGCCTACGAGCAGTACTTC.

The chain employs TRBV4-2 and TRBJ2-3; 12 bases line up with TRBD2. Germline CDR1 and CDR2: LGHNA and YNFKEQ. The CDR3 has 18 amino acids. Germline trimming cut 0 bases from V and 4 bases from J; bases unmatched to any gene: 8. The CDR3 spells CASSQDLAGGPRADTQYF. CDR3 DNA sequence: TGTGCCAGCAGCCAAGACCTAGCGGGAGGGCCGAGGGCAGATACGCAGTATTTT.

The chain is built from TRBV13 and TRBJ1-1; the D is unclear. V was cut by 4 bases and J by 1 base, with 13 bases left in between. CDR1 and CDR2 from the germline V gene are PRHDT and FYEKMQ (reference sequence). This CDR3 has 15 residues. The CDR3 spells CASSSLSTGNTEAFF. DNA of the CDR3: TGTGCCAGCAGCTCCCTTAGTACCGGGAACACTGAAGCTTTCTTT.

This chain joins TRBV18 and TRBJ2-5, with D tentatively TRBD2 (7 bases). The DNA end favors TRBJ2-7, so the J call may be wrong. This CDR3 is built from 14 residues. Looked up from germline, CDR1 is KGHSH and CDR2 is LQKENI. The CDR3 DNA reads as TGTGCCAGCTCACCCGGGCGGGGGCACTACGAGCAGTACTTC. It codes for CASSPGRGHYEQYF.

The V call is TRBV2, the J call TRBJ1-5; D is ambiguous. The CDR3 sequence is 13 residues long. V was pared by 7 bases and J by 0 bases, with 7 bases between. Germline V lookup: CDR1 SNHLY, CDR2 FYNNEI. The CDR3 spells CASTQYSNQPQHF. DNA of the CDR3: TGTGCCAGCACACAGTATAGCAATCAGCCCCAGCATTTT.